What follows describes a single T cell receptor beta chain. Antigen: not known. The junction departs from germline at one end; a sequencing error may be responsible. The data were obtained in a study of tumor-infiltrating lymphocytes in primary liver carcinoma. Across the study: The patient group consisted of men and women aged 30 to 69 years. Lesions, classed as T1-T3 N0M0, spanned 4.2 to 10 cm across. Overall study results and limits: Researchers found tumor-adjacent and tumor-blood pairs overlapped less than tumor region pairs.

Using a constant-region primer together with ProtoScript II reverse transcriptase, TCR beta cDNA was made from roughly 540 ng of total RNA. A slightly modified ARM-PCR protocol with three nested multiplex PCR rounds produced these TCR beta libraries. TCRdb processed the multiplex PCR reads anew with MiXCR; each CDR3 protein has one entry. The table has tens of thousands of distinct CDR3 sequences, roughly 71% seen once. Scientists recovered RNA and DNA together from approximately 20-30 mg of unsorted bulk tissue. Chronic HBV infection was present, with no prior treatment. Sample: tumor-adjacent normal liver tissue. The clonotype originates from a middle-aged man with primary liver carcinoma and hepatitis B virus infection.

The CDR3, as DNA: TGTGCCAGCAGTCAAGAAAGCTCTGGGGCCAACTTCCTGACTTTC. Its protein product is CASSQESSGANFLTF. The chain carries TRBV4-2 and TRBJ2-6; D possibly corresponds to TRBD1 (5 bases). This CDR3 region has 15 residues. CDR1 and CDR2 (germline): LGHNA, YNFKEQ.